This T cell receptor (beta chain) was recorded in a study of T cell repertoires and leukemia-associated antigens. Study-level findings and limits: Whether expanded clones are antigen-specific and functional remains untested. Vbeta, Jbeta, VDJ rearrangement and unique CDR3 counts did not differ significantly across four groups.

TCRdb fed the 5' RACE reads into MiXCR, producing one record per CDR3 protein. In the table there are 10,000 to 12,000 distinct CDR3 sequences, roughly 43% of which are singletons. The CDR3 is 11 amino acids. Germline V lookup: CDR1 SGHKS, CDR2 YYEKEE (reference sequence). The J segment lost 12 bases and the V segment lost 7 bases, leaving 10 bases of the junction unmatched. This clonotype has more than one count but fewer than ten. Its specificity is unknown. The V gene is TRBV5-5, the J gene TRBJ2-7, with 7 positions matching TRBD1. This receptor was obtained from a female donor in good health. Material: CD3+ T cells sorted from blood and cultured. The CDR3 protein is CASFEGTVAYF. Written as DNA, the CDR3 is TGTGCCAGCTTCGAAGGGACAGTCGCGTACTTC.